The 32 T cell receptor beta chains reported below all come from one sample, sequenced in a study of regulatory T cells in long-lasting Graves disease. Combining iRepertoire HTBI primers with Arm-PCR of CDR3 regions, the authors built TCR beta libraries. TCRdb used MiXCR to reprocess the multiplex PCR reads, holding one entry per CDR3 protein. Seen here are 400,000 to 450,000 distinct CDR3 sequences, about 16% observed once, and the top ten hold 9.5% to 12%. Time point described: newly diagnosed GD, antithyroid drugs for less than 3 months. From PBMCs, RNA was extracted and then used to make the TCR library. These records were also assigned to another study, of T cells in Graves' hyperthyroidism and ophthalmopathy.

The source material was peripheral blood mononuclear cells (PBMCs), sampled at new diagnosis, from a patient treated with antithyroid drugs. Receptors originate from a woman in her twenties or thirties with Graves disease.

This clonotype appeared many times. This chain connects TRBV5-1 to TRBJ2-1, with a tentative D call TRBD2 (6 bases). Trimming stripped 0 bases from V and 7 bases from J, with 14 bases between. In germline, CDR1 is SGHRS, CDR2 YFSETQ. This CDR3 has 15 amino acids. The CDR3 DNA follows: TGCGCCAGCAGCTTGGAGCCGGGAGAGTGGAATGAGCAGTTCTTC. Residues: CASSLEPGEWNEQFF.

At least ten counts were recorded for this clonotype. The chain uses TRBV11-2 and TRBJ2-5; 9 nucleotides align to TRBD2. With 0 bases clipped from V and 5 bases from J, the junction kept 7 bases outside the gene matches. This CDR3 spans 16 amino acids. CDR1 is SGHAT, CDR2 FQNNGV, per germline. CDR3 amino acids: CASSLDRAGGPETQYF. CDR3 nucleotides: TGTGCCAGCAGCTTAGATCGTGCGGGAGGGCCTGAGACCCAGTACTTC. Full variable domain (remainder filled in from reference TRBV11-2 and TRBJ2-5): EAGVAQSPRYKIIEKRQSVAFWCNPISGHATLYWYQQILGQGPKLLIQFQNNGVVDDSQLPKDRFSAERLKGVDSTLKIQPAKLEDSAVYLCASSLDRAGGPETQYFGPGTRLLVL.

The V gene is TRBV5-4, the J gene TRBJ2-1; the match to TRBD2 covers 10 bases. The J call may be in error: the DNA end matches TRBJ2-5 better. Germline V gene sequence: CDR1 SGHNT, CDR2 YYREEE (reference sequence). The CDR3 loop spans 16 amino acids. Written as DNA, the CDR3 is TGTGCCAGCAGCTTGCCTCTAGCGGGAGTTGAAGAGACCCAGTACTTC. Amino acids: CASSLPLAGVEETQYF.

This clonotype was recorded many times. The chain links TRBV24-1 to TRBJ2-1, with 8 bases fitting TRBD2. Per the germline V gene, CDR1 is KGHDR and CDR2 is SFDVKD. Trimming took 3 bases from V and 1 from J; bases not matched to a gene: 7. This CDR3 is 17 amino acids long. The chain's CDR3 is CATSDRLAGTSYNEQFF. CDR3 sequence (DNA): TGTGCCACCAGTGATCGCCTAGCGGGCACATCCTACAATGAGCAGTTCTTC.

This clonotype was detected only once. This chain links TRBV5-1 with TRBJ2-7; the D gene is possibly TRBD2 (5 bases). The CDR3 is 13 residues long. Germline lookup yields CDR1 SGHRS and CDR2 YFSETQ. The ends were cut back, 2 bases at V and 4 bases at J, with 10 bases in the middle. CDR3 in DNA: TGCGCCAGCAGCTTAGGGAGACGGTACGAGCAGTACTTC. This sequence encodes CASSLGRRYEQYF. The entire variable domain, with the rest obtained from reference TRBV5-1 and TRBJ2-7, is as follows: KAGVTQTPRYLIKTRGQQVTLSCSPISGHRSVSWYQQTPGQGLQFLFEYFSETQRNKGNFPGRFSGRQFSNSRSEMNVSTLELGDSALYLCASSLGRRYEQYFGPGTRLTVT.

This clonotype was picked up many times. This sequence joins TRBV14 and TRBJ1-5, with D uncertain. The CDR3 is 13 residues long. CDR1 is SGHDN and CDR2 is FVKESK in the germline V gene. The germline V and J ends were trimmed by 0 bases and 5 bases, with 5 bases remaining between them. The CDR3 region has the DNA TGTGCCAGCAGCCAAGAATCCGATCAGCCCCAGCATTTT. Its protein is CASSQESDQPQHF.

This clonotype was counted at least ten times. V is TRBV20-1 and J is TRBJ2-1, with D unresolved. CDR3 size: 15 residues. V gave up 1 base and J gave up 1 base, with 11 bases separating them. The germline gives CDR1 DFQATT, CDR2 SNEGSKA (reference sequence). The CDR3 sequence is CSARGSSRSYNEQFF. CDR3 nucleotide sequence: TGCAGTGCTAGAGGAAGTAGCCGGTCCTACAATGAGCAGTTCTTC.

This clonotype was counted ten times or more. The chain uses TRBV28 and TRBJ2-7, with TRBD2 identical over 9 bases. The trim removed 4 bases at V and 2 bases at J, leaving 9 bases unmatched. The germline V gene has CDR1 MDHEN and CDR2 SYDVKM. This CDR3 region has 16 residues. The CDR3 region has the DNA TGTGCCAGCAGTTCCCCCCACCTAGCGGGGACCTACGAGCAGTACTTC. Encoded protein: CASSSPHLAGTYEQYF. The variable domain in full, with the rest retrieved from reference TRBV28 and TRBJ2-7, is DVKVTQSSRYLVKRTGEKVFLECVQDMDHENMFWYRQDPGLGLRLIYFSYDVKMKEKGDIPEGYSVSREKKERFSLILESASTNQTSMYLCASSSPHLAGTYEQYFGPGTRLTVT.

This clonotype was detected ten times or more. The gene calls are TRBV12-3 or TRBV12-4 and TRBJ1-2, with TRBD1 as a possible D gene (6 bases). This CDR3 is 14 amino acids long. The V gene lost 5 bases and the J gene lost 7 bases, with 17 bases spanning the gap. CDR3 DNA sequence: TGTGCCAGCAGTCCAGGGGCAGGGGCCGGTGGCTACACCTTC. It encodes CASSPGAGAGGYTF.

The chain recombines TRBV12-5 with TRBJ1-4; maybe TRBD1 (5 bases). Trimming took off 3 bases at V and 8 bases at J, with 16 bases between the two ends. CDR3 length equals 15 residues. Per the germline V gene, CDR1 is LGHNT and CDR2 is FRNRAP. The CDR3 DNA follows: TGTGCTAGTGGTTTAATCCGCGGGGGTCGAGAAAAACTGTTTTTT. This sequence encodes CASGLIRGGREKLFF.

This clonotype has ten or more counts. The chain employs TRBV5-1 and TRBJ2-1; 9 positions match TRBD2. Germline V gene data show CDR1 as SGHRS and CDR2 as YFSETQ. This CDR3 has 14 amino acids. J was trimmed by 12 bases and V by 2 bases; bases with no gene match: 9. The CDR3 nucleotides are TGCGCCAGCAGCTTTAGCGGGGGCCCTTCGGGGCAGTTCTTC. Protein: CASSFSGGPSGQFF.

Many counts were recorded for this clonotype. The chain carries TRBV5-6 and TRBJ2-2; the D gene is possibly TRBD1 (5 bases). Germline-derived CDR1 and CDR2 are SGHDT and YYEEEE. This CDR3 is 16 amino acids long. Trimming took 4 bases from V and 3 from J, leaving 16 bases between them. CDR3 nucleotides: TGTGCCAGCAGCGCCAGACAGTCCAGTTACACCGGGGAGCTGTTTTTT. Its translation: CASSARQSSYTGELFF.

This clonotype has a count of ten or more. The chain uses TRBV29-1 and TRBJ1-2; TRBD1 matches 10 bases. This CDR3 spans 14 amino acids. The J segment lost 0 bases and the V segment lost 7 bases, leaving 5 bases of the junction unmatched. In germline, CDR1 is SQVTM, CDR2 ANQGSEA. In DNA, the CDR3 is TGCAGCGACTCCGGGACAGGGGCTAACTATGGCTACACCTTC. Translated: CSDSGTGANYGYTF.

In its sample, this clonotype was seen a few times. This chain links TRBV12-3 or TRBV12-4 with TRBJ2-7; a possible D gene is TRBD2 (6 bases). V lost 5 bases to trimming and J lost 5 bases, with 19 bases between them. The CDR3 totals 15 residues. CDR3 sequence (DNA): TGTGCCAGCAGTCCCCCGCGGCGGGAATACGACGAGCAGTACTTC. This gives the protein CASSPPRREYDEQYF.

This clonotype was counted at least ten times. The chain combines TRBV20-1 with TRBJ2-7; the match to TRBD1 covers 9 bases. With 3 bases clipped from V and 3 bases from J, the junction kept 6 bases outside the gene matches. This CDR3 is built from 14 residues. Germline assignment: CDR1 DFQATT and CDR2 SNEGSKA (reference sequence). The CDR3 bases are TGCAGTGCTAGTAGGGACAGGGTGTTCTACGAGCAGTACTTC. Its protein product is CSASRDRVFYEQYF.

This clonotype was seen repeatedly, ten times or more. The chain recombines TRBV27 with TRBJ2-5, with D uncertain. This CDR3 region has 15 residues. CDR1 and CDR2 from the germline V gene are MNHEY and SMNVEV (reference sequence). The V and J ends lost 3 bases and 0 bases respectively, with 11 bases between them. This chain's CDR3 is CASSLTIKYQETQYF. Here the CDR3 DNA reads TGTGCCAGCAGTTTGACAATAAAGTACCAAGAGACCCAGTACTTC.

This clonotype was counted many times. The V call is TRBV3-1, the J call TRBJ1-1, with 10 bases aligning to TRBD1. This CDR3 is 16 amino acids long. J was trimmed by 2 bases and V by 4 bases; bases with no gene match: 7. From germline, CDR1 is LGHDT and CDR2 YNNKEL (reference sequence). This chain's CDR3 is CASSRYGQGGNTEAFF. CDR3 bases: TGTGCCAGCAGCCGGTACGGACAGGGGGGCAACACTGAAGCTTTCTTT. Filled out from reference TRBV3-1 and TRBJ1-1, the complete variable domain reads DTAVSQTPKYLVTQMGNDKSIKCEQNLGHDTMYWYKQDSKKFLKIMFSYNNKELIINETVPNRFSPKSPDKAHLNLHINSLELGDSAVYFCASSRYGQGGNTEAFFGQGTRLTVV.

This clonotype was seen ten or more times. V gene TRBV10-1 combines with J gene TRBJ2-1; 10 bases agree with TRBD1. Germline CDR1 is WNHNN and CDR2 is SYGVQD (reference sequence). The trim removed 3 bases at V and 8 bases at J, leaving 7 bases unmatched. The CDR3 covers 15 residues. CDR3 in amino acids: CASSERTGGQYEQFF. The CDR3 DNA is TGCGCCAGCAGTGAAAGGACAGGGGGTCAATATGAGCAGTTCTTC.

The chain employs TRBV7-2 and TRBJ1-2; TRBD1 might be the D (5 bases). Germline V gene sequence: CDR1 SGHTA, CDR2 FQGNSA. This CDR3 region has 16 residues. V gave up 3 bases and J gave up 0 bases, with 14 bases separating them. CDR3 sequence: CASSFPTELANYGYTF. In nucleotides, the CDR3 is TGTGCCAGCAGCTTCCCGACAGAACTAGCTAACTATGGCTACACCTTC.

This clonotype was recorded at least ten times. V usage is TRBV28 and J usage is TRBJ2-1, with TRBD1 identical over 7 bases. Trimming took 6 bases from V and 15 from J; bases not matched to a gene: 14. Per the germline V gene, CDR1 is MDHEN and CDR2 is SYDVKM. CDR3 length: 13 amino acids. The CDR3 coding sequence is TGTGCCAGCAGAGACCCGGGACAGCCGAGCGCGTTCTTC. It yields the protein CASRDPGQPSAFF.

This clonotype has at least ten counts. This chain uses TRBV27 with TRBJ1-2; 7 nucleotides match TRBD1. The CDR3 has 17 residues. Germline CDR1 MNHEY, CDR2 SMNVEV (reference sequence). The V segment lost 5 bases and the J segment 8 bases; nucleotides outside the gene matches: 20. The chain's CDR3 is CASSPSEAGGHLGGYTF. CDR3 DNA sequence: TGTGCCAGCAGTCCGTCGGAGGCAGGGGGGCACCTGGGGGGCTACACCTTC.

The J gene is TRBJ2-7, the V gene TRBV5-6, with 13 bases aligning to TRBD2. V lost 4 bases and J lost 9; bases outside the gene matches: 7. Germline CDR1 reads SGHDT; CDR2 reads YYEEEE. This CDR3 contains 14 residues. The CDR3 region has the DNA TGTGCCAGCAGCCGGACTAGCGGGAGTTCTGGGCAGTACTTC. It yields the protein CASSRTSGSSGQYF.

There are many counts of this clonotype. V usage is TRBV28 and J usage is TRBJ2-7, with 9 bases aligning to TRBD2. Germline V CDR1 and CDR2: MDHEN, SYDVKM. This CDR3 comprises 14 residues. V lost 4 bases and J lost 4; bases outside the gene matches: 5. CDR3 bases: TGTGCCAGCAGTTCTAGCGGGGAAGGGTACGAGCAGTACTTC. It encodes CASSSSGEGYEQYF.

This chain uses TRBV11-1 with TRBJ1-1; no definite D call. Per germline, CDR1 SGHAT and CDR2 FQDESV (reference sequence). CDR3 length equals 14 residues. The V gene lost 5 bases and the J gene lost 4 bases, with 14 bases spanning the gap. CDR3 nucleotide sequence: TGTGCCAGCAGCCCCCCAGCGCCGAGCACTGAAGCTTTCTTT. It yields the protein CASSPPAPSTEAFF.

The chain links TRBV29-1 to TRBJ1-1, with D uncertain. In germline, CDR1 is SQVTM, CDR2 ANQGSEA. Trimming took off 6 bases at V and 4 bases at J, with 12 bases between the two ends. CDR3 length: 12 amino acids. CDR3 in amino acids: CSVLVGITEAFF. CDR3 DNA: TGCAGCGTACTCGTCGGGATCACTGAAGCTTTCTTT.

This clonotype has just one count. Possible read error: a much larger clone is one base away. The V and J genes are TRBV28 and TRBJ2-3; 9 nucleotides match TRBD2. This CDR3 is 15 amino acids long. J was trimmed by 5 bases and V by 5 bases; bases with no gene match: 8. CDR1 is MDHEN and CDR2 is SYDVKM in the germline V gene. CDR3 sequence reads: CASSLLAGVIDTQYF. The CDR3, as DNA: TGTGCCAGCAGTCTCTTAGCGGGAGTTATAGATACGCAGTATTTT.

This clonotype occurred a few times. The V and J genes are TRBV29-1 and TRBJ2-2, with 12 bases aligning to TRBD1. Trimming removed 7 bases from V and 2 bases from J; junction bases left unmatched: 11. Germline CDR1 is SQVTM and CDR2 is ANQGSEA. The CDR3 has 17 residues. This chain's CDR3 is CSAGDRGRRSNTGELFF. The CDR3 DNA sequence: TGCAGCGCTGGGGACAGGGGGCGGCGAAGTAACACCGGGGAGCTGTTTTTT.

This clonotype has a count of ten or more. DNA for the CDR3: TGTGCCAGCAGCGTATCACAAGGGGCCCTACGGGAGCAGTACTTC. The encoded protein is CASSVSQGALREQYF. The chain joins TRBV9 to TRBJ2-7, with D perhaps TRBD1 (5 bases). The length of the CDR3 is 15 residues. V was pared by 1 base and J by 7 bases, with 18 bases between. The germline V gene has CDR1 SGDLS and CDR2 YYNGEE.

The chain combines TRBV28 with TRBJ2-2; 8 bases are a match to TRBD2. CDR3 length: 16 amino acids. The V segment lost 7 bases and the J segment 8 bases; nucleotides outside the gene matches: 15. CDR1 and CDR2 (germline): MDHEN, SYDVKM. CDR3 amino acids: CASNQAGATEVGELFF. The CDR3 bases are TGTGCCAGCAATCAAGCGGGAGCCACCGAGGTGGGGGAGCTGTTTTTT. The complete variable domain, with remaining parts taken from reference TRBV28 and TRBJ2-2, reads DVKVTQSSRYLVKRTGEKVFLECVQDMDHENMFWYRQDPGLGLRLIYFSYDVKMKEKGDIPEGYSVSREKKERFSLILESASTNQTSMYLCASNQAGATEVGELFFGEGSRLTVL.

This clonotype was seen at least ten times. The chain recombines TRBV7-2 with TRBJ2-7; 9 bases align to TRBD1. This CDR3 has 13 residues. Looked up from germline, CDR1 is SGHTA and CDR2 is FQGNSA. V gave up 3 bases and J gave up 6 bases; unmatched junction bases: 3. The CDR3 here is CASSFTGGPEQYF. The CDR3 DNA is TGTGCCAGCAGCTTTACAGGGGGCCCCGAGCAGTACTTC.

This chain uses TRBV7-9 with TRBJ2-3; TRBD2 is a possible D gene (7 bases). CDR1 SEHNR and CDR2 FQNEAQ come from the germline V gene (reference sequence). This CDR3 contains 15 residues. Between the trimmed V and J ends, which lost 5 bases and 5 bases, there was a span of 17 bases. Here the CDR3 reads CASSPRGAGEDTQYF. The CDR3 coding sequence is TGTGCCAGCAGCCCCCGGGGGGCCGGGGAAGATACGCAGTATTTT.

The sample holds many counts of this clonotype. The chain links TRBV20-1 to TRBJ2-5, with D possibly being TRBD2 (5 bases). Between the trimmed V and J ends, which lost 6 bases and 5 bases, there was a span of 10 bases. Germline V gene data show CDR1 as DFQATT and CDR2 as SNEGSKA (reference sequence). This CDR3 has 11 residues. The CDR3 bases are TGCAGTGCCACTAGTGACGAGACCCAGTACTTC. Translated: CSATSDETQYF.